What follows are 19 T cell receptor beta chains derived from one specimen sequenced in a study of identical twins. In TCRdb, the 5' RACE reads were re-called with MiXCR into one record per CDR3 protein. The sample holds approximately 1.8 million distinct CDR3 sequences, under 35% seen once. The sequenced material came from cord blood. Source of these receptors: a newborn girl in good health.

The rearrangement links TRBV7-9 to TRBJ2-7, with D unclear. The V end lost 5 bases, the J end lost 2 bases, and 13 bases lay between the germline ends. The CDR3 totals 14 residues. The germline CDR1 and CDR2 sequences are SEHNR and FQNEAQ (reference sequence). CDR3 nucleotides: TGTGCCAGCAGCCCACTACAACAAGCCTACGAGCAGTACTTC. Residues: CASSPLQQAYEQYF.

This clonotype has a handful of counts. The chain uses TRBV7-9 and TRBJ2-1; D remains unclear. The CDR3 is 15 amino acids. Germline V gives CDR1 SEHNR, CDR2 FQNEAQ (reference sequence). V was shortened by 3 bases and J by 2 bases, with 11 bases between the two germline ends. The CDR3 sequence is CASSFAQSPYNEQFF. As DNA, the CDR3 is TGTGCCAGCAGCTTTGCCCAGAGCCCCTACAATGAGCAGTTCTTC.

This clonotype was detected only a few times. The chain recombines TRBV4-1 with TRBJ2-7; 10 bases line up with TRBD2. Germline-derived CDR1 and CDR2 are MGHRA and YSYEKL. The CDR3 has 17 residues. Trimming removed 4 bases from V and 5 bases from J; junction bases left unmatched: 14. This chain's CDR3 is CASSPSSVSSGRNEQYF. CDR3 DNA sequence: TGCGCCAGCAGCCCCAGTTCTGTCTCTAGCGGGAGAAACGAGCAGTACTTC.

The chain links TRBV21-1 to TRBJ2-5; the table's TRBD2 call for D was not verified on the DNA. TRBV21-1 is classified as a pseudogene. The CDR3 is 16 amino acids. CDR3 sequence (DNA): TGTGCCAGCAGCAAACTAGCGGGGCCTCCCCAAGAGACCCAGTACTTC. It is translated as CASSKLAGPPQETQYF.

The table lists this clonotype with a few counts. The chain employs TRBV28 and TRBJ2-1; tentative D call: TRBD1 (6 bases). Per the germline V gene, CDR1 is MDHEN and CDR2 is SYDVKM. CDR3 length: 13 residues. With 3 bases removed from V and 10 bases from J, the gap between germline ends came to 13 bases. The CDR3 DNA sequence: TGTGCCAGCAGTTTCCTAGGGGGTTTAGAGCAGTTCTTC. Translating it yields CASSFLGGLEQFF.

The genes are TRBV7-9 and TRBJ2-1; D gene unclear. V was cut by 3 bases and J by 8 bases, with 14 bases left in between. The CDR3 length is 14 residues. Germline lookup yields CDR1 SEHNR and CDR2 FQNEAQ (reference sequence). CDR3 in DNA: TGTGCCAGCAGCTTGGTCAGGAGCATCGATGAGCAGTTCTTC. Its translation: CASSLVRSIDEQFF.

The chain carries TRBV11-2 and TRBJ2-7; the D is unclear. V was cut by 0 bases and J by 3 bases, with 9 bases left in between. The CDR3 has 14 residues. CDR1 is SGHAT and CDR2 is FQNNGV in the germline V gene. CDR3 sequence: CASSLDQRLYEQYF. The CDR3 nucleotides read TGTGCCAGCAGCTTAGATCAACGACTCTACGAGCAGTACTTC.

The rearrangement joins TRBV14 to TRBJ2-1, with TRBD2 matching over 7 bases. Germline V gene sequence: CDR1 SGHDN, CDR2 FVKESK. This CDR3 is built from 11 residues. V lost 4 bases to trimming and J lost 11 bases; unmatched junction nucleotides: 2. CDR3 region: CASSRAGKQFF. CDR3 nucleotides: TGTGCCAGCAGCCGAGCGGGAAAGCAGTTCTTC.

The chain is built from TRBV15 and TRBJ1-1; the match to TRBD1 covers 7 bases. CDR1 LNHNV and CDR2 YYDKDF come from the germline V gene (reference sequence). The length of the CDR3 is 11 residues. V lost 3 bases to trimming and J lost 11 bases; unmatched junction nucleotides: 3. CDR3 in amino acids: CATSRTGIAFF. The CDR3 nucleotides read TGTGCCACCAGCAGGACAGGGATCGCTTTCTTT.

The CDR3 region is CASFDYLNPTDTQYF. The CDR3 bases are TGCGCCAGTTTCGACTATTTGAACCCCACAGATACGCAGTATTTT. The rearrangement links TRBV5-1 to TRBJ2-3; possibly TRBD2 for D (5 bases). The germline gives CDR1 SGHRS, CDR2 YFSETQ. Trimming left V 8 bases short and J 2 bases short, with 18 bases between. The CDR3 contains 15 residues.

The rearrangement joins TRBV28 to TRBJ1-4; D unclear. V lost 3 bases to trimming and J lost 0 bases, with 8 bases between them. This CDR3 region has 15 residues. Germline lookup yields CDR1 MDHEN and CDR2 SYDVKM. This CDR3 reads CASSFGGTTNEKLFF. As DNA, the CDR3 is TGTGCCAGCAGTTTTGGTGGGACAACTAATGAAAAACTGTTTTTT.

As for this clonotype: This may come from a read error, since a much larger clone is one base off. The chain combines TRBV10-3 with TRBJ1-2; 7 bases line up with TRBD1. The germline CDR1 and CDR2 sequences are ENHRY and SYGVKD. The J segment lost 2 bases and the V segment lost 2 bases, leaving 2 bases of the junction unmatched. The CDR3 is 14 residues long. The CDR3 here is CAISEDRVNYGYTF. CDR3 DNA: TGTGCCATCAGTGAGGACAGGGTAAACTATGGCTACACCTTC.

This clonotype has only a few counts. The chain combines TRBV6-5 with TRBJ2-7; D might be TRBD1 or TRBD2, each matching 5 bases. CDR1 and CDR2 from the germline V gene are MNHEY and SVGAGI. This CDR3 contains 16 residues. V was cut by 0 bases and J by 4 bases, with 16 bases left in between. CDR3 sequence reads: CASSYSWDGRSYEQYF. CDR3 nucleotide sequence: TGTGCCAGCAGTTACTCCTGGGACGGCAGATCATACGAGCAGTACTTC.

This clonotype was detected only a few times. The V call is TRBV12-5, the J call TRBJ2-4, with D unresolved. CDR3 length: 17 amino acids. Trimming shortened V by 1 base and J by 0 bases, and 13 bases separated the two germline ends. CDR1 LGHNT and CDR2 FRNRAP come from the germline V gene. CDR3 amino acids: CASGLAYQKGAKNIQYF. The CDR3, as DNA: TGTGCTAGTGGTTTGGCGTATCAGAAGGGAGCCAAAAACATTCAGTACTTC.

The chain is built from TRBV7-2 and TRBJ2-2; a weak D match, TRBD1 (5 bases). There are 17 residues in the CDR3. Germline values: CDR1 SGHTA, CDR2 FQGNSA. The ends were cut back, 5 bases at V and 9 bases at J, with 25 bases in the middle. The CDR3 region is CASSNSYKALRGRELFF. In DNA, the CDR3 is TGTGCCAGCAGCAACTCATACAAGGCTCTAAGGGGCAGGGAGCTGTTTTTT.

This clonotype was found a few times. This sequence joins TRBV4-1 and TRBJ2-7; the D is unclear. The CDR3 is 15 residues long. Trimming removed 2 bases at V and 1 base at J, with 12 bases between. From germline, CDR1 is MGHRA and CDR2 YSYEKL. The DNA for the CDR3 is TGCGCCAGCAGCCAATTCTCTTTAGGGTCCTACGAGCAGTACTTC. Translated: CASSQFSLGSYEQYF.

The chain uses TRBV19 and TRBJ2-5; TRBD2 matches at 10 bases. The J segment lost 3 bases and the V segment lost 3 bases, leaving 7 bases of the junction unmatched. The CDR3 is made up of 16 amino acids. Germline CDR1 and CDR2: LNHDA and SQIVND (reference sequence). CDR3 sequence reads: CASSIITGTSEETQYF. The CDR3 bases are TGTGCCAGTAGTATTATTACCGGGACTAGCGAAGAGACCCAGTACTTC.

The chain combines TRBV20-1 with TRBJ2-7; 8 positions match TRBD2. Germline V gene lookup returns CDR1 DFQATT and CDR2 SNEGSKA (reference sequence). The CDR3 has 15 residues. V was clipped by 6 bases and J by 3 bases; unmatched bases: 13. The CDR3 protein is CSATTGRGRNYEQYF. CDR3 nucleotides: TGCAGTGCCACGACCGGGAGGGGTAGGAACTACGAGCAGTACTTC.

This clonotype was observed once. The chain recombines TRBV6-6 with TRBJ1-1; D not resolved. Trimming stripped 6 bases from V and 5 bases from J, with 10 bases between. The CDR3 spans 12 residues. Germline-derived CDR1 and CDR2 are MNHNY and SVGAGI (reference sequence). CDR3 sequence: CASRGLRTEAFF. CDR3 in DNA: TGTGCCAGCAGGGGGTTAAGGACTGAAGCTTTCTTT.